The next 31 T cell receptor beta chains were all read from a single sample in a study of vaccination effects on CD4 cells after COVID-19. This table comes from immunoSEQ multiplex PCR, and its TCRdb copy is limited to in-frame clones, with some not included. Here the sample spans roughly 25,000 clones, over 55% being singletons. Which antigens these TCRs recognize remains unknown. The ViraFEST assay expanded antigen-specific CD4+ T cells with viral peptide pools before sequencing. Researchers isolated CD4+ T cells once approximately ten days of culture had elapsed. Vaccine recipients, nucleocapsid antibody negative, had no prior SARS-CoV-2 infection. This material consisted of CD4+ T cells from PBMCs cultured with HCoV-OC43 spike peptides, taken before COVID-19 vaccination. Described subset: HCoV-OC43 spike overlapping peptide pool stimulation. The origin of the receptors is a human donor who received a COVID-19 vaccine.

This clone was seen a single time. The chain has TRBV10-2 and TRBJ2-7; D gene uncertain. Germline-derived CDR1 and CDR2 are WSHSY and SAAADI. Between the trimmed V and J ends, which lost 1 base and 5 bases, there was a span of 18 bases. The CDR3 is 16 residues long. The CDR3 loop reads CASSEFLSAVGNEQYF. DNA of the CDR3: TGCGCCAGCAGTGAGTTTCTTAGTGCGGTCGGAAACGAGCAGTACTTC.

The sample holds one count of this clone. The chain carries TRBV18 and TRBJ2-7; 12 nucleotides align to TRBD1. The CDR3 contains 14 residues. The J segment lost 7 bases and the V segment lost 4 bases, leaving 5 bases of the junction unmatched. Germline loops: CDR1 KGHSH, CDR2 LQKENI. DNA of the CDR3: TGTGCCAGCTCACGGGACAGGGGGCGTTGGGAGCAGTACTTC. Protein product: CASSRDRGRWEQYF. The variable domain in full, with the rest retrieved from reference TRBV18 and TRBJ2-7, is NAGVMQNPRHLVRRRGQEARLRCSPMKGHSHVYWYRQLPEEGLKFMVYLQKENIIDESGMPKERFSAEFPKEGPSILRIQQVVRGDSAAYFCASSRDRGRWEQYFGPGTRLTVT.

This clone was counted only a few times. The chain combines TRBV6-1 with TRBJ2-1; TRBD2 agrees at 8 bases. The V gene's germline CDR1 is MNHNS and CDR2 SASEGT. The ends lost 8 bases at V and 5 bases at J; junction bases unmatched: 5. CDR3 length: 13 residues. CDR3 protein: CASRVSGNNEQFF. CDR3 sequence (DNA): TGTGCCAGCCGGGTTAGCGGGAACAATGAGCAGTTCTTC.

CDR3 bases: TGTGCCAGCAGCTCCCTGAGCCGGGACGGTGTAGGCTACACCTTC. Protein: CASSSLSRDGVGYTF. The genes are TRBV11-2 and TRBJ1-2; the D gene is possibly TRBD1 (5 bases). This CDR3 is 15 amino acids long. Between the trimmed V and J ends, which lost 4 bases and 8 bases, there was a span of 20 bases. Looked up from germline, CDR1 is SGHAT and CDR2 is FQNNGV.

This clone was found once. The chain links TRBV6-5 to TRBJ2-3; D is tentatively TRBD1 or TRBD2 (6 bases each). The germline V gene has CDR1 MNHEY and CDR2 SVGAGI. Deletions cut 8 bases from V and 1 base from J, with 10 bases between. This CDR3 region has 13 residues. This CDR3 reads CASLGGGTDTQYF. DNA of the CDR3: TGTGCCAGCCTCGGGGGCGGCACAGATACGCAGTATTTT.

This clone was observed a few times. V usage is TRBV7-9 and J usage is TRBJ1-4; D remains unclear. In germline, CDR1 is SEHNR, CDR2 FQNEAQ (reference sequence). V lost 3 bases and J lost 3, with 20 bases in between. This CDR3 has 18 residues. The CDR3 DNA is TGTGCCAGCAGCTTTGGGTCCCTGAGGACTACGTCTAATGAAAAACTGTTTTTT. It encodes CASSFGSLRTTSNEKLFF.

This clone was counted between two and nine times. The V call is TRBV27, the J call TRBJ1-2; possible D gene TRBD1, 6 bases. With 6 bases removed from V and 0 bases from J, the gap between germline ends came to 20 bases. The CDR3 contains 17 residues. Germline V CDR1 and CDR2: MNHEY, SMNVEV (reference sequence). In nucleotides, the CDR3 is TGTGCCAGCAGCCCCCGAGGGGGAGGGGGAGCTAACTATGGCTACACCTTC. It is translated as CASSPRGGGGANYGYTF.

The gene calls are TRBV18 and TRBJ1-3, with D perhaps TRBD1 (5 bases). The CDR3 covers 13 residues. Germline V gene lookup returns CDR1 KGHSH and CDR2 LQKENI. V was clipped by 4 bases and J by 2 bases, with 6 bases between them. The DNA for the CDR3 is TGTGCCAGCTCACAGGACACTGGAAACACCATATATTTT. Translating it yields CASSQDTGNTIYF. The full variable domain, in which reference TRBV18 and TRBJ1-3 provide the parts outside the CDR3, is NAGVMQNPRHLVRRRGQEARLRCSPMKGHSHVYWYRQLPEEGLKFMVYLQKENIIDESGMPKERFSAEFPKEGPSILRIQQVVRGDSAAYFCASSQDTGNTIYFGEGSWLTVV.

The chain employs TRBV11-1 and TRBJ1-1, with TRBD1 identical over 10 bases. The CDR3 is 14 residues long. J gave up 6 bases and V 5 bases, and 6 bases lay outside the gene matches. Germline values: CDR1 SGHAT, CDR2 FQDESV (reference sequence). CDR3 residues: CASSAGTGVAEAFF. The CDR3 DNA reads TGTGCCAGCAGCGCTGGGACAGGGGTCGCTGAAGCTTTCTTT.

The chain employs TRBV6-5 and TRBJ2-7; 9 nucleotides align to TRBD1. This CDR3 is built from 15 residues. Germline loops: CDR1 MNHEY, CDR2 SVGAGI. Losses at the gene ends were 1 base for V and 2 bases for J; bases not matched to a gene: 3. In nucleotides, the CDR3 is TGTGCCAGCAGTTACTATGGGGACAGGGCCTACGAGCAGTACTTC. It codes for CASSYYGDRAYEQYF.

The genes are TRBV18 and TRBJ1-2; the D gene is possibly TRBD1 (6 bases). The V gene lost 5 bases and the J gene lost 8 bases, with 15 bases spanning the gap. The CDR3 extends over 13 amino acids. Germline V gene sequence: CDR1 KGHSH, CDR2 LQKENI. The CDR3 nucleotides are TGTGCCAGCTCATGGGACACACGAGGCGGCTACACCTTC. It yields the protein CASSWDTRGGYTF.

CDR3 loop: CASSLDTVSREAFF. The CDR3 DNA follows: TGTGCCAGCAGCTTAGATACGGTGTCGCGTGAAGCTTTCTTT. V gene TRBV11-2 combines with J gene TRBJ1-1; no definite D call. V was trimmed by 0 bases and J by 7 bases, leaving 12 bases between them. The germline CDR1 and CDR2 sequences are SGHAT and FQNNGV. CDR3 length equals 14 residues.

The chain recombines TRBV2 with TRBJ2-6; D may be TRBD2 (5 bases). CDR1 and CDR2 (germline): SNHLY, FYNNEI. The CDR3 runs to 15 residues. V lost 7 bases and J lost 2, with 12 bases in between. CDR3 in DNA: TGTGCCAGCACACCTCGGGGAACTGGGGCCAACGTCCTGACTTTC. It specifies CASTPRGTGANVLTF.

The chain joins TRBV2 to TRBJ1-5; D is ambiguous. Germline loops: CDR1 SNHLY, CDR2 FYNNEI. The CDR3 sequence is 15 residues long. V was cut by 6 bases and J by 0 bases, with 12 bases left in between. CDR3 nucleotide sequence: TGTGCCAGCAGAGGTCGGGTACGTAGCAATCAGCCCCAGCATTTT. Translating it yields CASRGRVRSNQPQHF.

The chain has TRBV11-3 and TRBJ1-6; D uncertain. This CDR3 contains 13 residues. Trimming left V 0 bases short and J 6 bases short, with 3 bases between. Germline-derived CDR1 and CDR2 are SGHNT and YENEEA. The CDR3 DNA follows: TGTGCCAGCAGCTTAGACAGTAATTCACCCCTCCACTTT. This gives the protein CASSLDSNSPLHF.

The chain is built from TRBV6-5 and TRBJ2-7; TRBD1 matches at 8 bases. The CDR3 totals 15 residues. Germline V gives CDR1 MNHEY, CDR2 SVGAGI. With 6 bases clipped from V and 3 bases from J, the junction kept 10 bases outside the gene matches. CDR3 nucleotides: TGTGCCAGCAGCACAACCGGGACAGGAGGCTACGAGCAGTACTTC. Residues: CASSTTGTGGYEQYF.

The chain employs TRBV7-8 and TRBJ2-7, with D uncertain. Trimming stripped 1 base from V and 2 bases from J, with 9 bases between. The CDR3 length is 14 residues. Germline V gene data show CDR1 as SGHVS and CDR2 as FQNEAQ. CDR3 in amino acids: CASSLEAATYEQYF. DNA of the CDR3: TGTGCCAGCAGCTTAGAGGCAGCCACCTACGAGCAGTACTTC.

This clone was seen a few times. This sequence joins TRBV7-9 and TRBJ2-3, with TRBD2 as a possible D gene (6 bases). The CDR3 runs 15 residues. Germline V gene lookup returns CDR1 SEHNR and CDR2 FQNEAQ (reference sequence). The V gene lost 3 bases and the J gene lost 0 bases, with 10 bases spanning the gap. The DNA for the CDR3 is TGTGCCAGCAGCTTCGGGACTGGGAGCACAGATACGCAGTATTTT. Protein: CASSFGTGSTDTQYF.

This sequence joins TRBV6-1 and TRBJ1-2; no reliable D call. CDR1 is MNHNS, CDR2 SASEGT, per germline. CDR3 length equals 13 residues. V was shortened by 1 base and J by 8 bases, with 11 bases between the two germline ends. CDR3 loop: CASSEVEGFGYTF. Here the CDR3 DNA reads TGTGCCAGCAGTGAAGTAGAGGGTTTCGGCTACACCTTC.

The rearrangement links TRBV12-3 or TRBV12-4 to TRBJ1-5; possible D gene TRBD1, 6 bases. Trimming stripped 5 bases from V and 4 bases from J, with 9 bases between. The length of the CDR3 is 13 residues. The CDR3 nucleotides read TGTGCCAGCAGTGGACAGCAAAATCAGCCCCAGCATTTT. Amino acid sequence: CASSGQQNQPQHF.

The chain employs TRBV30 and TRBJ2-6; D unresolved. The CDR3 extends over 13 amino acids. Germline V gene sequence: CDR1 GTSNPN, CDR2 SVGIG (reference sequence). V dropped 3 bases and J dropped 1 base, with 4 bases sitting between them. The CDR3 DNA reads TGTGCCTGGAGGGGGTCTGGGGCCAACGTCCTGACTTTC. It specifies CAWRGSGANVLTF.

This rearrangement joins TRBV3-1 (or the pseudogene TRBV3-2) to TRBJ1-2; D is possibly TRBD1 (6 bases). Trimming stripped 2 bases from V and 5 bases from J, with 12 bases between. Germline CDR1 is LGHDT and CDR2 is YNNKEL (reference sequence). The CDR3 spans 14 residues. CDR3 sequence reads: CASSQQGGGYGYTF. The CDR3 DNA follows: TGTGCCAGCAGCCAACAGGGAGGGGGATATGGCTACACCTTC.

V gene TRBV2 combines with J gene TRBJ2-1, with 7 positions matching TRBD2. Looked up from germline, CDR1 is SNHLY and CDR2 is FYNNEI. The CDR3 contains 12 residues. After removal of 6 bases from V and 12 bases from J, the junction contained 8 bases not matched to a gene. The CDR3 loop is CASSATSVGQFF. In nucleotides, the CDR3 is TGTGCCAGCAGCGCCACTAGCGTTGGGCAGTTCTTC.

The chain uses TRBV10-3 and TRBJ2-2; 8 nucleotides line up with TRBD2. The CDR3 extends over 13 amino acids. Germline CDR1 reads ENHRY; CDR2 reads SYGVKD. V shed 8 bases, J shed 6 bases, and the junction held 5 bases outside the gene matches. CDR3 amino acids: CAIAGGGSGELFF. In DNA form, the CDR3 reads TGTGCCATCGCGGGGGGCGGGTCCGGGGAGCTGTTTTTT.

This clone showed up just a few times. The chain employs TRBV27 and TRBJ1-2; D not resolved. The germline gives CDR1 MNHEY, CDR2 SMNVEV (reference sequence). Trimming stripped 5 bases from V and 1 base from J, with 14 bases between. The CDR3 has 15 residues. DNA of the CDR3: TGTGCCAGCAGTCCCCTTCAGGCGGTTAACTATGGCTACACCTTC. Translation: CASSPLQAVNYGYTF.

The DNA for the CDR3 is TGTGCCAGCAGTTACGGGCGGGAGACCCAGTACTTC. This sequence encodes CASSYGRETQYF. The rearrangement joins TRBV6-6 to TRBJ2-7; D is unclear. Near its end, the DNA agrees better with TRBJ2-5, so the J call may be wrong. This CDR3 contains 12 residues. Germline lookup yields CDR1 MNHNY and CDR2 SVGAGI (reference sequence).

The V call is TRBV10-3, the J call TRBJ1-5, with D possibly matching TRBD1 (5 bases). CDR3 length equals 15 residues. Germline V CDR1 and CDR2: ENHRY, SYGVKD. Deletions cut 2 bases from V and 7 bases from J, with 15 bases between. The CDR3 DNA follows: TGTGCCATCAGTGAGCAAGACAGTAATACCCAGCCCCAGCATTTT. It encodes CAISEQDSNTQPQHF.

The chain carries TRBV9 and TRBJ1-1; D is undetermined. Germline lookup yields CDR1 SGDLS and CDR2 YYNGEE. The CDR3 runs 15 residues. V was trimmed by 3 bases and J by 5 bases, leaving 17 bases between them. Written as DNA, the CDR3 is TGTGCCAGCAGCGCATCCACCTTCGGTGTGACTGAAGCTTTCTTT. Translated, it gives CASSASTFGVTEAFF.

This rearrangement joins TRBV23-1 to TRBJ1-1; 7 nucleotides align to TRBD1. TRBV23-1 is an open reading frame, and its role is uncertain. J lost 4 bases, V lost 4 bases, and 15 bases had no gene match. The CDR3 sequence is 17 residues long. The CDR3 protein is CASSPYPRGCDATEAFF. CDR3 DNA sequence: TGCGCCAGCAGTCCTTATCCCAGGGGGTGTGATGCCACTGAAGCTTTCTTT.

This chain connects TRBV3-1 (or the pseudogene TRBV3-2) to TRBJ1-1, with D perhaps TRBD1 (6 bases). V was cut by 4 bases and J by 5 bases, with 14 bases left in between. The CDR3 covers 14 residues. Germline V gene lookup returns CDR1 LGHDT and CDR2 YNNKEL (reference sequence). DNA for the CDR3: TGTGCCAGCAGCCTAACCACAGGGATAACTGAAGCTTTCTTT. This codes for CASSLTTGITEAFF.

The genes are TRBV29-1 and TRBJ1-2, with 10 bases fitting TRBD1. The trim removed 5 bases at V and 3 bases at J, leaving 3 bases unmatched. Germline CDR1 is SQVTM and CDR2 is ANQGSEA. This CDR3 has 13 residues. The chain's CDR3 is CSVRTGGDYGYTF. CDR3 bases: TGCAGCGTTCGGACAGGGGGAGACTATGGCTACACCTTC.